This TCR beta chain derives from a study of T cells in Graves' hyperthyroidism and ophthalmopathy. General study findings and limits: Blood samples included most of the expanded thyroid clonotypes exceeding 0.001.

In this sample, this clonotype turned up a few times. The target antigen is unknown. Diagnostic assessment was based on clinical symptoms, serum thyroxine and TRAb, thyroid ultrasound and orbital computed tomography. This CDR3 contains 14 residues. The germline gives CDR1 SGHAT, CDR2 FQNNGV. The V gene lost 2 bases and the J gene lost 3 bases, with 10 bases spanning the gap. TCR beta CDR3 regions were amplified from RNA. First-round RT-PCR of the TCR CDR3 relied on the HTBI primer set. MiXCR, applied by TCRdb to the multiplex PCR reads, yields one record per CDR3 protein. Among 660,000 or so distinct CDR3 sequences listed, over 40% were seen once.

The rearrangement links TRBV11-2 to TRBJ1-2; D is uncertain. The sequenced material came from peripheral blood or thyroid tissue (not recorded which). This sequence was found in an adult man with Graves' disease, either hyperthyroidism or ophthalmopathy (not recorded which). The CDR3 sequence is CASSLILADYGYTF. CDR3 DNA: TGTGCCAGCAGCTTAATACTAGCCGACTATGGCTACACCTTC.